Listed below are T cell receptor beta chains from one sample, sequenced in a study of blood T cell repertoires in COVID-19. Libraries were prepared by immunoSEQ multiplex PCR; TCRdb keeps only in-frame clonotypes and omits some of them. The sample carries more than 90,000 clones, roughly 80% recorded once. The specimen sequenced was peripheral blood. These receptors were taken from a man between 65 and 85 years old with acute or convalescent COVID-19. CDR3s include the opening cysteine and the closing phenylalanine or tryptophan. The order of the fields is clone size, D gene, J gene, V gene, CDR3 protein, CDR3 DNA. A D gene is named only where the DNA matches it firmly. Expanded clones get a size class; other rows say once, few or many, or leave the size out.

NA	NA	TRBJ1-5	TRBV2	CASSDFGGRNQPQHF	TGTGCCAGCAGTGACTTCGGGGGGAGAAATCAGCCCCAGCATTTT
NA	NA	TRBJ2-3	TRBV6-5	CASSYFSTGDTQYF	TGTGCCAGCAGTTACTTCAGTACAGGGGATACGCAGTATTTT
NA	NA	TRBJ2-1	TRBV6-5	CASQAAYNEQFF	TGTGCCAGCCAAGCTGCCTACAATGAGCAGTTCTTC
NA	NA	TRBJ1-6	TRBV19	CASSMVKGAGSPLHF	TGTGCCAGTAGTATGGTTAAGGGAGCGGGCTCACCCCTCCACTTT
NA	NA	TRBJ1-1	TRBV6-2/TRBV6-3	CASSPPGRGNTEAFF	TGTGCCAGCAGCCCCCCCGGGAGGGGGAACACTGAAGCTTTCTTT
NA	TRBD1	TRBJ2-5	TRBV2	CASSATGTPRGTQYF	TGTGCCAGCAGTGCGACAGGGACACCCCGAGGGACCCAGTACTTC
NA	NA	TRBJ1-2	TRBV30	CAWRRTDSNYGYTF	TGTGCCTGGAGAAGGACAGACTCTAACTATGGCTACACCTTC
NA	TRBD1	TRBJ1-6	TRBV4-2	CASSREQGVSYNSPLHF	TGTGCCAGCAGCCGAGAACAGGGGGTTTCCTATAATTCACCCCTCCACTTT
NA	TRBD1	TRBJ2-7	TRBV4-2	CASSLDQGEGYEQYF	TGTGCCAGCAGCCTCGACCAGGGGGAAGGTTACGAGCAGTACTTC
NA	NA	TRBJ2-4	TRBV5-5	CASSLYGGNIQYF	TGTGCCAGCAGCTTGTACGGGGGAAACATTCAGTACTTC
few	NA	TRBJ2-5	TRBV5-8	CASNKGETGETQYF	TGTGCCAGCAACAAGGGGGAGACCGGGGAGACCCAGTACTTC
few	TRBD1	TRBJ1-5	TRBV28	CASRTPDRGGNQPQHF	TGTGCCAGCAGGACCCCTGACAGGGGTGGCAATCAGCCCCAGCATTTT
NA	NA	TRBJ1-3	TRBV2	CASSEVWALNSGNTIYF	TGTGCCAGCAGTGAAGTTTGGGCCCTAAACTCTGGAAACACCATATATTTT
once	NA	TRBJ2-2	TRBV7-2	CASSFRGNTGELFF	TGTGCCAGCAGCTTCCGGGGTAACACCGGGGAGCTGTTTTTT
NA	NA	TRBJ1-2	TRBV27	CASSPTVLGVYGYTF	TGTGCCAGCAGTCCAACGGTGTTGGGAGTCTATGGCTACACCTTC
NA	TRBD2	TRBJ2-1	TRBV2	CASSVTSGRDEQFF	TGTGCCAGCAGTGTCACTAGCGGGAGAGATGAGCAGTTCTTC
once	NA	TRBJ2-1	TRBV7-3	CASSLRASLGSYNEQFF	TGTGCCAGCAGCTTGCGGGCCTCCTTGGGCTCCTACAATGAGCAGTTCTTC
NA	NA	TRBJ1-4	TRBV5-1	CASSEGLITNEKLFF	TGCGCCAGCAGTGAGGGACTGATAACTAATGAAAAACTGTTTTTT
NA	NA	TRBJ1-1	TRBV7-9	CASSLVGATEAFF	TGTGCCAGCAGCTTAGTGGGGGCCACTGAAGCTTTCTTT
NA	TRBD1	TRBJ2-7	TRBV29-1	CSTGQGYEQYF	TGCAGCACCGGACAGGGCTACGAGCAGTACTTC
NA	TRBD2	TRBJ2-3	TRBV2	CASSQFGLAADTQYF	TGTGCCAGCAGCCAATTTGGACTAGCGGCAGATACGCAGTATTTT
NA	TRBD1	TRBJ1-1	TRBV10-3	CAISDLDRLAGAFF	TGTGCCATCAGTGATTTGGACAGGTTGGCGGGAGCTTTCTTT
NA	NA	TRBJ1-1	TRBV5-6	CASSLAQGVRNTEAFF	TGTGCCAGCAGCTTGGCACAGGGCGTAAGGAACACTGAAGCTTTCTTT
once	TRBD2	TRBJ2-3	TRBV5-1	CASSVGLAGFSDTQYF	TGCGCCAGCAGCGTGGGACTAGCGGGGTTCTCAGATACGCAGTATTTT
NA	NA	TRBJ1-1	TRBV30	CAWTGMNTEAFF	TGTGCCTGGACAGGGATGAACACTGAAGCTTTCTTT
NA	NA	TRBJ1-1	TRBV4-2	CASSQDKNTEAFF	TGTGCCAGCAGCCAAGACAAGAACACTGAAGCTTTCTTT
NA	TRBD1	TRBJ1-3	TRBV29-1	CSVVRDRGNTIYF	TGCAGCGTGGTCCGGGACAGAGGAAACACCATATATTTT
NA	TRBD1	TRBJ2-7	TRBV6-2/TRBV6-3	CASSYAQGAEQYF	TGTGCCAGCAGTTACGCACAGGGGGCCGAGCAGTACTTC
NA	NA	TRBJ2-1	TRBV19	CASSIRNRRDNEQFF	TGTGCCAGTAGTATTAGGAACAGGAGGGACAATGAGCAGTTCTTC
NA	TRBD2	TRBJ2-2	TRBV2	CASSREGLADTYTGELFF	TGTGCCAGCAGCCGAGAGGGGCTAGCGGACACTTACACCGGGGAGCTGTTTTTT
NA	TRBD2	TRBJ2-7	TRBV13	CASSWASGSSYEQYF	TGTGCCAGCAGCTGGGCTAGCGGGAGTTCCTACGAGCAGTACTTC
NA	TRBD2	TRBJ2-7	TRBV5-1	CASSPLAGEAYEQYF	TGCGCCAGCAGCCCACTAGCGGGAGAAGCTTACGAGCAGTACTTC
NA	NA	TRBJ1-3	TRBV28	CASKVDIDSGNTIYF	TGTGCCAGCAAGGTGGACATCGACTCTGGAAACACCATATATTTT
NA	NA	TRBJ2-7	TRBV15	CATSNLKGSGTYEQYF	TGTGCCACCAGCAATTTGAAGGGATCAGGGACCTACGAGCAGTACTTC
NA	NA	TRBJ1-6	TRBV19	CASTNRGSYNSPLHF	TGTGCCAGTACCAACCGGGGCTCCTATAATTCACCCCTCCACTTT
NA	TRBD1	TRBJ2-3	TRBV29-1	CSVDLSNRGTDTQYF	TGCAGCGTTGACCTTTCGAACAGGGGAACAGATACGCAGTATTTT
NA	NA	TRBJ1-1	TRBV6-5	CASRSGSDEAFF	TGTGCCAGCAGAAGTGGCTCCGATGAAGCTTTCTTT
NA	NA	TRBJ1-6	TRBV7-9	CASSLEVGFKNSPLHF	TGTGCCAGCAGCTTAGAGGTGGGCTTCAAGAATTCACCCCTCCACTTT
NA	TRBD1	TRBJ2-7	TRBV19	CASSFSGTGLYEQYF	TGTGCCAGTAGTTTTTCCGGGACAGGGCTTTACGAGCAGTACTTC
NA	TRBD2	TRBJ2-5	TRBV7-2	CASSKRTSGGGTQYF	TGTGCCAGCAGCAAACGGACTAGCGGGGGAGGGACCCAGTACTTC
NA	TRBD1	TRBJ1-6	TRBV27	CASRQGQAYNSPLHF	TGTGCCAGCAGACAGGGGCAGGCGTATAATTCACCCCTCCACTTT
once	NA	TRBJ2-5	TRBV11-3	CASSSGLQETQYF	TGTGCCAGCAGCTCAGGGTTACAAGAGACCCAGTACTTC
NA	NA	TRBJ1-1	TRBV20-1	CSAQGNTEAFF	TGCAGTGCTCAGGGGAACACTGAAGCTTTCTTT
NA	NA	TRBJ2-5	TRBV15	CATSREAGETQYF	TGTGCCACCAGCAGAGAAGCCGGAGAGACCCAGTACTTC
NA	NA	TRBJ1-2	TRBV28	CASSLLGANYGYTF	TGTGCCAGCAGTTTGCTTGGGGCCAACTATGGCTACACCTTC
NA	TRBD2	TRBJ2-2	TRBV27	CASSSPSGRAVGELFF	TGTGCCAGCAGTTCCCCTAGCGGGAGGGCCGTCGGGGAGCTGTTTTTT
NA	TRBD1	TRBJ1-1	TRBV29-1	CSVASHLRDSEAFF	TGCAGCGTTGCTTCCCACCTCCGGGACAGCGAAGCTTTCTTT
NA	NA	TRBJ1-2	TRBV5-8	CASKEILDGYTF	TGTGCCAGCAAAGAGATCTTGGATGGCTACACCTTC
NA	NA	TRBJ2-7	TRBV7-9	CASSSVTYEQYF	TGTGCCAGCAGTTCGGTAACCTACGAGCAGTACTTC
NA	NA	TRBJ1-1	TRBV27	CASSFQMNTEAFF	TGTGCCAGCAGTTTTCAGATGAACACTGAAGCTTTCTTT
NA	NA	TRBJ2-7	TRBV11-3	CASSLGQGDEQYF	TGTGCCAGCAGCTTGGGCCAGGGTGACGAGCAGTACTTC
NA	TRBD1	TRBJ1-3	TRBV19	CASRYRGHSGNTIYF	TGTGCCAGTAGATACAGGGGGCACTCTGGAAACACCATATATTTT
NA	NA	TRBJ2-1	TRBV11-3	CASSLASANTYNEQFF	TGTGCCAGCAGCTTAGCCAGCGCAAATACCTACAATGAGCAGTTCTTC